These 3 T cell receptor beta chains share one sample of origin, sequenced in a study of shared clonotypes between healthy human individuals. Produced via immunoSEQ multiplex PCR; TCRdb's table is partial and in-frame only. The sample consists of 1.4 million to 1.5 million clones, around 97% of them appearing once. Sequencing used naive CD4+ T cells sorted from blood. The subset denotes: CD45RA+ positively selected. The receptors originated from a man aged 30 to 45 in good health.

The genes are TRBV28 and TRBJ2-3; 7 bases fit TRBD2. CDR3 length: 15 amino acids. Looked up from germline, CDR1 is MDHEN and CDR2 is SYDVKM. With 2 bases clipped from V and 1 base from J, the junction kept 3 bases outside the gene matches. The chain's CDR3 is CASSLVRGGTDTQYF. The CDR3, as DNA: TGTGCCAGCAGTTTAGTTCGGGGGGGCACAGATACGCAGTATTTT.

This clone was found once. The rearrangement links TRBV5-5 to TRBJ2-1; D ambiguous. The CDR3 contains 16 residues. Trimming pared 0 bases from V and 0 bases from J, leaving 10 bases between. Germline V CDR1 and CDR2: SGHKS, YYEKEE (reference sequence). The CDR3 sequence is CASSLGWQSSYNEQFF. In nucleotides, the CDR3 is TGTGCCAGCAGCTTGGGTTGGCAAAGCTCCTACAATGAGCAGTTCTTC.

This clone was observed a few times. This sample also contains other DNA sequences that code for the same CDR3. This chain links TRBV9 with TRBJ2-2; no clear D gene. The CDR3 has 13 amino acids. Trimming shortened V by 3 bases and J by 1 base, and 4 bases separated the two germline ends. Germline V gene sequence: CDR1 SGDLS, CDR2 YYNGEE. The CDR3 here is CASSGRNTGELFF. In DNA form, the CDR3 reads TGTGCCAGCAGCGGGAGGAACACCGGGGAGCTGTTTTTT.